The 8 T cell receptor beta chains below come from one sample, sequenced in a study of T cell clonotyping in hematopoietic cell transplantation. Data came from immunoSEQ multiplex PCR; TCRdb stores just in-frame clones and leaves some out. The sample consists of 15,000 to 20,000 clones, about 61% of them appearing once. This specimen was PBMCs, taken 30 days after allogeneic stem cell transplant. The receptors were sampled from a male patient aged 50 to 59 who had an allogeneic stem cell transplant from an unrelated donor, so T cells may come from the graft donor. Some clones in this sample may be carry-over from other donors' samples.

The sample holds a few counts of this clone. This sequence joins TRBV6-5 and TRBJ1-1; D is ambiguous. The germline gives CDR1 MNHEY, CDR2 SVGAGI. The V gene lost 2 bases and the J gene lost 7 bases, with 20 bases spanning the gap. The CDR3 length is 16 residues. CDR3 in amino acids: CASSYGPGRQEGEAFF. For the CDR3, the DNA is TGTGCCAGCAGTTACGGTCCGGGGAGGCAGGAAGGTGAAGCTTTCTTT.

Only a few counts were recorded for this clone. V gene TRBV30 combines with J gene TRBJ2-6, with D perhaps TRBD2 (6 bases). The CDR3 runs 16 residues. Looked up from germline, CDR1 is GTSNPN and CDR2 is SVGIG (reference sequence). Trimming pared 4 bases from V and 0 bases from J, leaving 13 bases between. DNA of the CDR3: TGTGCCTGGAATGGGGGGTCCCTCTCTGGGGCCAACGTCCTGACTTTC. Amino acid sequence: CAWNGGSLSGANVLTF.

This clone was observed once. The rearrangement uses TRBV9 and TRBJ2-5, with D maybe TRBD2 (6 bases). Trimming pared 0 bases from V and 5 bases from J, leaving 11 bases between. Germline lookup yields CDR1 SGDLS and CDR2 YYNGEE. This CDR3 comprises 14 residues. The CDR3 DNA sequence: TGTGCCAGCAGCGTAGATATAAGCGGGGAGACCCAGTACTTC. It translates to CASSVDISGETQYF.

V gene TRBV30 combines with J gene TRBJ1-2, with D possibly being TRBD1 (6 bases). From germline, CDR1 is GTSNPN and CDR2 SVGIG (reference sequence). Trimming removed 4 bases at V and 6 bases at J, with 15 bases between. The CDR3 extends over 13 amino acids. The chain's CDR3 is CAWNYDRRDGYTF. The CDR3 region has the DNA TGTGCCTGGAACTACGACAGGCGGGATGGCTACACCTTC.

The V and J genes are TRBV25-1 and TRBJ1-1; D unresolved. Germline assignment: CDR1 MGHDK and CDR2 SYGVNS. Trimming shortened V by 4 bases and J by 8 bases, and 5 bases separated the two germline ends. This CDR3 has 10 amino acids. CDR3 in amino acids: CASSGREAFF. CDR3 coding DNA: TGTGCCAGCAGTGGCCGGGAAGCTTTCTTT. Full variable domain (rest looked up from reference TRBV25-1 and TRBJ1-1): EADIYQTPRYLVIGTGKKITLECSQTMGHDKMYWYQQDPGMELHLIHYSYGVNSTEKGDLSSESTVSRIRTEHFPLTLESARPSHTSQYLCASSGREAFFGQGTRLTVV.

This clone has a handful of counts. This sequence joins TRBV4-3 and TRBJ1-2, with D tentatively TRBD1 (5 bases). CDR3 length: 16 residues. Trimming cost V 0 bases and J 0 bases, with 11 bases left between them. From germline, CDR1 is LGHNA and CDR2 YSLEER. The CDR3 sequence: CASSQDMGPANYGYTF. CDR3 nucleotide sequence: TGCGCCAGCAGCCAAGATATGGGACCGGCTAACTATGGCTACACCTTC.

This clone was picked up one time. The chain has TRBV29-1 and TRBJ2-7; D perhaps matches TRBD1 (5 bases). Trimming took off 4 bases at V and 3 bases at J, with 7 bases between the two ends. This CDR3 has 11 amino acids. Germline CDR1 and CDR2: SQVTM and ANQGSEA. The CDR3 sequence: CSVGDSYEQYF. DNA of the CDR3: TGCAGCGTTGGAGACAGCTACGAGCAGTACTTC.

V gene TRBV30 combines with J gene TRBJ1-2; D might be TRBD1 (5 bases). The CDR3 length is 15 residues. Trimming pared 2 bases from V and 6 bases from J, leaving 19 bases between. Germline V gene data show CDR1 as GTSNPN and CDR2 as SVGIG (reference sequence). As DNA, the CDR3 is TGTGCCTGGAGTCTAGATGGGGCAGCAGGAAATGGCTACACCTTC. Protein sequence: CAWSLDGAAGNGYTF.